These 3 T cell receptor beta chains share one sample of origin, sequenced in a study of response to subunit inactivated influenza vaccine. TCRdb fed the RT-PCR reads into MiXCR, producing one record per CDR3 protein. The table has 500,000 to 600,000 distinct CDR3 sequences, 10% to 15% seen once. The source was PBMCs from blood, collected on the day of vaccination. The receptors here all came from a man aged 50 or older who received an inactivated influenza vaccine.

This clonotype was counted a few times. The chain joins TRBV5-1 to TRBJ2-1; D not certain. The CDR3 contains 12 residues. Germline-derived CDR1 and CDR2 are SGHRS and YFSETQ. V shed 0 bases and J shed 9 bases, with 7 bases lying between them. The CDR3 DNA reads as TGCGCCAGCAGCTTGGTCGCGAGTGAGCAGTTCTTC. It yields the protein CASSLVASEQFF.

This clonotype was observed at least ten times. The chain employs TRBV29-1 and TRBJ2-1; TRBD2 aligns across 7 bases. The germline V gene encodes CDR1 SQVTM and CDR2 ANQGSEA. V was clipped by 7 bases and J by 6 bases; unmatched bases: 12. The CDR3 is 14 residues long. CDR3 in DNA: TGCAGCGGTGGACTAGTCATCCCCCCCAATGAGCAGTTCTTC. Translated: CSGGLVIPPNEQFF.

This chain links TRBV12-3 or TRBV12-4 with TRBJ2-3; 9 bases map to TRBD1. This CDR3 comprises 14 residues. The V gene end was trimmed by 6 bases and the J gene end by 1 base; junction bases not matched to a gene: 2. For the CDR3, the DNA is TGTGCCAGCAGGGGACAGGGTGGCACAGATACGCAGTATTTT. Translated: CASRGQGGTDTQYF.